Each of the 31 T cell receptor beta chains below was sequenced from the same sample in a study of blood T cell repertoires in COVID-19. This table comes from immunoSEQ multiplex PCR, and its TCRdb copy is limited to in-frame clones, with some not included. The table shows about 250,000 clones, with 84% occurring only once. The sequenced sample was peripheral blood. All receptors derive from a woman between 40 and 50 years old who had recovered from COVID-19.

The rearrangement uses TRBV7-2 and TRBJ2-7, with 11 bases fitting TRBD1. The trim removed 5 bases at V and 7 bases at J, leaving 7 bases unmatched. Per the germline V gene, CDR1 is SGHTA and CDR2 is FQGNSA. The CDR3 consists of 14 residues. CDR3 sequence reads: CASSKDRGQVEQYF. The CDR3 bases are TGTGCCAGCAGCAAGGACAGGGGGCAAGTGGAGCAGTACTTC.

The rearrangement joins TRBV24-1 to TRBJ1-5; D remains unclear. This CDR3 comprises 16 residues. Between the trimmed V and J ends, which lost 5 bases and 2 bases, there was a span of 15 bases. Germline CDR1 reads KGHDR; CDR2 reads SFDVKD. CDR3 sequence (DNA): TGTGCCACCAGTGGACAAATCCACCCCCGCAATCAGCCCCAGCATTTT. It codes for CATSGQIHPRNQPQHF.

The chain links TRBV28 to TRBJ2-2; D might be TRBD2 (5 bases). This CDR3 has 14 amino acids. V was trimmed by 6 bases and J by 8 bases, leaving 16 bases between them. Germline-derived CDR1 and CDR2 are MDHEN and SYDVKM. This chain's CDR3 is CASSPRGDPGELFF. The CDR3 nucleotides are TGTGCCAGCAGCCCCCGGGGAGACCCTGGGGAGCTGTTTTTT.

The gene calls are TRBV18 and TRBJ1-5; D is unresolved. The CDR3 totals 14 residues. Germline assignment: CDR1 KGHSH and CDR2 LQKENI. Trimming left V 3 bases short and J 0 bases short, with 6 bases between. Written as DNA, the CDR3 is TGTGCCAGCTCACCTTCCTTTAGCAATCAGCCCCAGCATTTT. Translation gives CASSPSFSNQPQHF. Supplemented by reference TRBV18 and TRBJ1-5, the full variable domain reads NAGVMQNPRHLVRRRGQEARLRCSPMKGHSHVYWYRQLPEEGLKFMVYLQKENIIDESGMPKERFSAEFPKEGPSILRIQQVVRGDSAAYFCASSPSFSNQPQHFGDGTRLSIL.

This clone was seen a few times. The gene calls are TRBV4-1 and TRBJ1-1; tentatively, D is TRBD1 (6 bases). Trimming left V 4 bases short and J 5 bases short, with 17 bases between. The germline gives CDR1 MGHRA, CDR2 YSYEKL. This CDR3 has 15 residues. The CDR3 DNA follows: TGCGCCAGCAGCCGACTACAGGGACGGAATACTGAAGCTTTCTTT. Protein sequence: CASSRLQGRNTEAFF.

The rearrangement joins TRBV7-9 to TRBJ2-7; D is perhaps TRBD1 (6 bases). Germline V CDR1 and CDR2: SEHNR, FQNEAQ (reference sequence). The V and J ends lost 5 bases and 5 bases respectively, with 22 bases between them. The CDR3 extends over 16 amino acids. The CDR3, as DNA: TGTGCCAGCAGCCCCGACCGGACAGCAACAACCCACGAGCAGTACTTC. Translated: CASSPDRTATTHEQYF.

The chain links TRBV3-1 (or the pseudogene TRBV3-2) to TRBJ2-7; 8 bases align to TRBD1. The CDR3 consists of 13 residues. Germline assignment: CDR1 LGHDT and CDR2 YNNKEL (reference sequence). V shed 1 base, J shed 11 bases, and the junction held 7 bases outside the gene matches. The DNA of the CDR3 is TGTGCCAGCAGCCAAGTAACGACAGGGGAAGAGTACTTC. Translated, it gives CASSQVTTGEEYF.

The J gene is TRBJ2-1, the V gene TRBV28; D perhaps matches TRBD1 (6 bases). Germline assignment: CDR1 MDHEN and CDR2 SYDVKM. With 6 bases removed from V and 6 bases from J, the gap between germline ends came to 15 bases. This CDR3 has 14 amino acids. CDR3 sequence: CASRGTPDFNEQFF. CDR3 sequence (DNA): TGTGCCAGCAGGGGGACACCGGATTTCAATGAGCAGTTCTTC.

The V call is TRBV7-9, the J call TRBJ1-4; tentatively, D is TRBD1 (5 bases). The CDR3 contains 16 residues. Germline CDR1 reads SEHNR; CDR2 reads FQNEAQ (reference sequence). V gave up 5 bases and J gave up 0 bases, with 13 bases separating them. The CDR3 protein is CASSQRATATNEKLFF. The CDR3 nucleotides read TGTGCCAGCAGCCAGAGAGCGACAGCAACTAATGAAAAACTGTTTTTT.

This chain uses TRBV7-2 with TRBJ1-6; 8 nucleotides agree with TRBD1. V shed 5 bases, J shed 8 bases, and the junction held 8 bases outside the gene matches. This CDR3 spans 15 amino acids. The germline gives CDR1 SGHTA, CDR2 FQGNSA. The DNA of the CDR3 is TGTGCCAGCAGCGGGGGGCAGGGGGCTTATTCACCCCTCCACTTT. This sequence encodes CASSGGQGAYSPLHF.

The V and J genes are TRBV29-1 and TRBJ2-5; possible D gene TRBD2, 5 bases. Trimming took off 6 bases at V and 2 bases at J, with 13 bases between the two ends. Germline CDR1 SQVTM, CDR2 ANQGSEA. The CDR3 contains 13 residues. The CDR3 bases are TGCAGCGTCGAGCGGACGGCACAAGAGACCCAGTACTTC. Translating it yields CSVERTAQETQYF.

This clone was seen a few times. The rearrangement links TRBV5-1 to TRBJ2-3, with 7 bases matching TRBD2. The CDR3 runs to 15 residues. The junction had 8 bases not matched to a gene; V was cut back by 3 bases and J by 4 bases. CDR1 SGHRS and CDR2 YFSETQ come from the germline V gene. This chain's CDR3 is CASSSWGGNSDTQYF. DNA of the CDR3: TGCGCCAGCAGCTCATGGGGAGGGAACTCAGATACGCAGTATTTT.

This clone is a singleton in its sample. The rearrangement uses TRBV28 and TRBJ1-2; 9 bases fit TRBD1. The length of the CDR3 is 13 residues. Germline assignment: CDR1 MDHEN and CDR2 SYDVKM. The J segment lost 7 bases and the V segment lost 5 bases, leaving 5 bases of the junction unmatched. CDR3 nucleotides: TGTGCCAGCAGTACAGGGGGCTTGGTTGGCTACACCTTC. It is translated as CASSTGGLVGYTF.

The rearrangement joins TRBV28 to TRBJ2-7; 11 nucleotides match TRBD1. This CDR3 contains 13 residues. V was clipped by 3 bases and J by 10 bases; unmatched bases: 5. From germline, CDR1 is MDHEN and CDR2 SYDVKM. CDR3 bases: TGTGCCAGCAGTTTCCCGGGACAGGGGGACCAGTACTTC. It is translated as CASSFPGQGDQYF.

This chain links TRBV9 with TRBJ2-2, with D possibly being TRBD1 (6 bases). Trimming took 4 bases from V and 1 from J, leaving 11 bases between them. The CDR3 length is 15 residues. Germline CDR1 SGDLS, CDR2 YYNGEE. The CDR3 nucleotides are TGTGCCAGCAGCCCCCAGACAGGGAACACCGGGGAGCTGTTTTTT. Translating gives CASSPQTGNTGELFF.

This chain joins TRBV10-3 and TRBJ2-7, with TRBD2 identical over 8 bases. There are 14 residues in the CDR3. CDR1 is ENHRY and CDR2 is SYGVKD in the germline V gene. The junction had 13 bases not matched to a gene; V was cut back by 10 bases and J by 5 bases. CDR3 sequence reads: CATSVSGAGNEQYF. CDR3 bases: TGTGCCACCTCCGTTAGCGGGGCTGGGAACGAGCAGTACTTC.

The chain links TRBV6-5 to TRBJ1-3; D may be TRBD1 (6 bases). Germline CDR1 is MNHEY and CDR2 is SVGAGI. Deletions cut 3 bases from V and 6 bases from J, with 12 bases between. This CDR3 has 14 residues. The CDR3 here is CASSYDRSINTIYF. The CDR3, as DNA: TGTGCCAGCAGTTATGACAGGTCTATAAACACCATATATTTT.

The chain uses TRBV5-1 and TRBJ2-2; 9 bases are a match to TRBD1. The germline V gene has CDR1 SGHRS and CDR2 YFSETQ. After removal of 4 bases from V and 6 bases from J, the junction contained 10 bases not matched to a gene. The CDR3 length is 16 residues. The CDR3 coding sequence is TGCGCCAGCAGCCCATCCGGGACAGGGTCATCCGGGGAGCTGTTTTTT. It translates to CASSPSGTGSSGELFF.

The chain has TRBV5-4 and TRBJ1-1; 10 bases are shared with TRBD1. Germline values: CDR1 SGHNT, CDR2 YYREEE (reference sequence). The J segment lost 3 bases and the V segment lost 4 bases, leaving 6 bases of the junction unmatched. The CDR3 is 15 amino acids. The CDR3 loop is CASSEGTGDDTEAFF. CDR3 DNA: TGTGCCAGCAGCGAAGGGACAGGGGACGACACTGAAGCTTTCTTT.

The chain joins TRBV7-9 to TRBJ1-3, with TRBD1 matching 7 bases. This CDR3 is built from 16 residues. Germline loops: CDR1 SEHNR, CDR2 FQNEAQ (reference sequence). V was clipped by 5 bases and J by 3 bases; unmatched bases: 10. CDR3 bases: TGTGCCAGCAGCCCCATACAGGGGAATTTTGGAAACACCATATATTTT. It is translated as CASSPIQGNFGNTIYF.

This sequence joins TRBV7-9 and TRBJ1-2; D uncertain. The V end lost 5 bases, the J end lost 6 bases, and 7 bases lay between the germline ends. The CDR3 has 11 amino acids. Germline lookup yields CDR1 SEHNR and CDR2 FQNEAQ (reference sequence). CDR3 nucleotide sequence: TGTGCCAGCAGCCCTTCGGATGGCTACACCTTC. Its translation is CASSPSDGYTF.

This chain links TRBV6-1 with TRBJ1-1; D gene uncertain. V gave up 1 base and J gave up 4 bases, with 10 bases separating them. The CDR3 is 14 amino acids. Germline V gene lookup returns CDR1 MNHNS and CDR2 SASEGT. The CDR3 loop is CASSEDARPTEAFF. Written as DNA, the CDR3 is TGTGCCAGCAGTGAAGATGCGAGGCCCACTGAAGCTTTCTTT.

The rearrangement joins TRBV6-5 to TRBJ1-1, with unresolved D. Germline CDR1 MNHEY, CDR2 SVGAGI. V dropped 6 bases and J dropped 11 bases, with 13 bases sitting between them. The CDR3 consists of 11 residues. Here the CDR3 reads CASRLTPDAFF. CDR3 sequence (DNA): TGTGCCAGCAGGTTGACTCCCGATGCTTTCTTT.

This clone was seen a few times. The CDR3 sequence: CASSLWAGQSNYGYTF. In DNA form, the CDR3 reads TGTGCCAGCAGCTTGTGGGCAGGACAATCTAACTATGGCTACACCTTC. The chain is built from TRBV5-4 and TRBJ1-2; a weak D match, TRBD1 (5 bases). CDR3 length equals 16 residues. Looked up from germline, CDR1 is SGHNT and CDR2 is YYREEE (reference sequence). Between the trimmed V and J ends, which lost 1 base and 0 bases, there was a span of 13 bases.

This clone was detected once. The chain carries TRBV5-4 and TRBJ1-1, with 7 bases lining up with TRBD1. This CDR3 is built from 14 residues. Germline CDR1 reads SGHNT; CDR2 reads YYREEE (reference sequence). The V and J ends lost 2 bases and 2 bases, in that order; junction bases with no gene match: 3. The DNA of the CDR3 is TGTGCCAGCAGCTTCGCAGGGGGTAACACTGAAGCTTTCTTT. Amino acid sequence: CASSFAGGNTEAFF. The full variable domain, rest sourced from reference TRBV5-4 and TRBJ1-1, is ETGVTQSPTHLIKTRGQQVTLRCSSQSGHNTVSWYQQALGQGPQFIFQYYREEENGRGNFPPRFSGLQFPNYSSELNVNALELDDSALYLCASSFAGGNTEAFFGQGTRLTVV.

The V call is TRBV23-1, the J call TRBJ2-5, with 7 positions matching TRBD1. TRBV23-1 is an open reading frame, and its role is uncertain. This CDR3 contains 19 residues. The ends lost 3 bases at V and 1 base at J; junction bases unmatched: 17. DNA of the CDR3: TGCGCCAGCAGTCATACCTCTCCCGGTCTCCGACAGGGCCAAGAGACCCAGTACTTC. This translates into CASSHTSPGLRQGQETQYF.

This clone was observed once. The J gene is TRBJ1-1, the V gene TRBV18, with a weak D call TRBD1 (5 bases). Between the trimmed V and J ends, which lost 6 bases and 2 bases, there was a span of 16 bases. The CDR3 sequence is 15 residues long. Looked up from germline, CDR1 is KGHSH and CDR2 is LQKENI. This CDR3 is CASSTQAGDNTEAFF. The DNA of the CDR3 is TGTGCCAGCTCCACCCAGGCGGGGGATAACACTGAAGCTTTCTTT.

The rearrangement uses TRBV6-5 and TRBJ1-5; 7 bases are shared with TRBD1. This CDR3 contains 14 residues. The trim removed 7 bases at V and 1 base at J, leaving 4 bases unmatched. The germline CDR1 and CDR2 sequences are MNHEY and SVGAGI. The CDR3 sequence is CASNPGGSNQPQHF. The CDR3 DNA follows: TGTGCCAGCAACCCAGGGGGAAGCAATCAGCCCCAGCATTTT.

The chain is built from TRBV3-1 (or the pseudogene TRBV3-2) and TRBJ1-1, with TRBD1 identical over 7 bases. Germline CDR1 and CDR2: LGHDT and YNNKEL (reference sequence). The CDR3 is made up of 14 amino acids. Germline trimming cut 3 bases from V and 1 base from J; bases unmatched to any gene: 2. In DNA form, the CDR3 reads TGTGCCAGCAGCCACCGGGACAGGAACACTGAAGCTTTCTTT. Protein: CASSHRDRNTEAFF.

The CDR3 nucleotides read TGCGCCAGCAGCCTCGGACAGGGTCGGGAGCAGTTCTTC. Amino acids: CASSLGQGREQFF. The chain recombines TRBV5-1 with TRBJ2-1; 8 nucleotides align to TRBD1. CDR1 SGHRS and CDR2 YFSETQ come from the germline V gene. V lost 4 bases to trimming and J lost 10 bases; unmatched junction nucleotides: 7. The CDR3 is 13 amino acids.

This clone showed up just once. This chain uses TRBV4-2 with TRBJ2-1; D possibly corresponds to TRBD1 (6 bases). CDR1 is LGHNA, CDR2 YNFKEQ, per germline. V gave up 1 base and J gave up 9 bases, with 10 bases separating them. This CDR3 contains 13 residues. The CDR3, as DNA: TGTGCCAGCAGCCAAGGTCAGGGGTTTGAGCAGTTCTTC. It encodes CASSQGQGFEQFF.